A single count supports the clone carrying this TCR beta chain. Antigen specificity is unknown. This sample is part of a study of long-term antiretroviral therapy in people with HIV. Each specimen consisted of 1-10 million cryopreserved PBMC prior to extraction of DNA. Sequencing relied on immunoSEQ assay v3.0, run at survey level. Clones were read by immunoSEQ multiplex PCR, and TCRdb kept only the in-frame ones, dropping some. Of tens of thousands of clones listed, roughly 82% are singletons. Unmatched junction bases numbered 15, after V lost 11 bases and J lost 8 bases. CDR1 and CDR2 from the germline V gene are ENHRY and SYGVKD. The CDR3 extends over 14 amino acids. Study results and caveats: In HIV, the repertoires covered a tighter span of CDR3 lengths than in controls.

This receptor was identified in a man aged 18-30 years with HIV. Specimen: unsorted PBMCs, collected 0.3 years after starting antiretroviral therapy. J is TRBJ1-2 and V is TRBV10-3; 9 bases match TRBD1. The CDR3 spells CALQSGTGSGGYTF. In nucleotides, the CDR3 is TGTGCCTTGCAATCCGGGACAGGGTCTGGAGGCTACACCTTC.